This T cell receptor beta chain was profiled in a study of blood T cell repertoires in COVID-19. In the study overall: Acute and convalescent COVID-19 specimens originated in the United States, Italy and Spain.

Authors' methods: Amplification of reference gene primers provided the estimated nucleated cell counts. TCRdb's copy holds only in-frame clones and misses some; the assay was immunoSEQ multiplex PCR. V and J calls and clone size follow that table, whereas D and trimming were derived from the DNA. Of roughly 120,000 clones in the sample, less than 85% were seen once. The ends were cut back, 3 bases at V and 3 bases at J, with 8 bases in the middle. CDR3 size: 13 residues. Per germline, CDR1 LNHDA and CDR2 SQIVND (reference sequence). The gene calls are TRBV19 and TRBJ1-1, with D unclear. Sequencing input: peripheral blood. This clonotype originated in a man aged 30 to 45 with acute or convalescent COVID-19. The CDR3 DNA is TGTGCCAGTAGTATCGCGGTAGACACTGAAGCTTTCTTT. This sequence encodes CASSIAVDTEAFF.